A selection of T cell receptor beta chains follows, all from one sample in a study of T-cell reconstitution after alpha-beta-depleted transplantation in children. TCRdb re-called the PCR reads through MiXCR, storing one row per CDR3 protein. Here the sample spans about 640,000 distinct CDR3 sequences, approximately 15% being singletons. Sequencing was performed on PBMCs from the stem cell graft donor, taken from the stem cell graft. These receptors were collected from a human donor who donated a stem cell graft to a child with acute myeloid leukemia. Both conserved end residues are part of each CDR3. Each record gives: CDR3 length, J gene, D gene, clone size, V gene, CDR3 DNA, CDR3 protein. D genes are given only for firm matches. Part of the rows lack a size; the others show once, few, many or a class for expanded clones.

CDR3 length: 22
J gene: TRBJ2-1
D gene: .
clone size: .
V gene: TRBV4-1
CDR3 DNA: TGCGCCAGCAGCCAAGAATCCACCGGGACGGAGGTAGGCCTAAGCTCCTACAATGAGCAGTTCTTC
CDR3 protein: CASSQESTGTEVGLSSYNEQFF

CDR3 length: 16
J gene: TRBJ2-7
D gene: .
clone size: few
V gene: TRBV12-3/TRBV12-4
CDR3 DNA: TGTGCCAGCAGTTTGGGTCGGGCGGACGTCGGCTACGAGCAGTACTTC
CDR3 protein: CASSLGRADVGYEQYF

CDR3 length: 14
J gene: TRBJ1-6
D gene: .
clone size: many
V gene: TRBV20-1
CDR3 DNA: TGCAGTGCTAGAGAGAGGAGGACGGATTCACCCCTCCACTTT
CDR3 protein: CSARERRTDSPLHF

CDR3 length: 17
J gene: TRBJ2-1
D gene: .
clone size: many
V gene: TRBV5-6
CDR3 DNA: TGTGCCAGCAGCAGACCTAGCCGGGACCGCACGTACAATGAGCAGTTCTTC
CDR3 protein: CASSRPSRDRTYNEQFF

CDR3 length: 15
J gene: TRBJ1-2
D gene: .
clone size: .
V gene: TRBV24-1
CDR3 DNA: TGTGCCACCAATGCGGGCGGAGAAAGTATGAGTGGCTACACCTTC
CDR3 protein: CATNAGGESMSGYTF

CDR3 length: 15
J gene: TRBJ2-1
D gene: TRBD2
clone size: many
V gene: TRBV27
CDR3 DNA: TGTGCCAGCAGTCCTGCTAGCGGGGCTAACAATGAGCAGTTCTTC
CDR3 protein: CASSPASGANNEQFF

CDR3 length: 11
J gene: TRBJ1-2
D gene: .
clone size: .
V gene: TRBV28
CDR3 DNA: TGTGCCAGCAGCCGAAAGAGTGGCTACACCTTC
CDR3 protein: CASSRKSGYTF

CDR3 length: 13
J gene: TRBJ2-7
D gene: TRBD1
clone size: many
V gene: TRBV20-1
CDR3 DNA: TGCAGTGCTAGCGGACAGGGCACCTACGAGCAGTACTTC
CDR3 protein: CSASGQGTYEQYF

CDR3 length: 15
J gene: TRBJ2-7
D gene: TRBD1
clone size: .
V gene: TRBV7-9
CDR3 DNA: TGTGCCAGCAGCTCAAAACAGGGGGGATCCTACGAGCAGTACTTC
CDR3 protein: CASSSKQGGSYEQYF

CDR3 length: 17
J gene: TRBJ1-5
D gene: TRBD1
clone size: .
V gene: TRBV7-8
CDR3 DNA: TGTGCCAGCAGCCCGGGACAGCTGCGGGTAAGCAATCAGCCCCAGCATTTT
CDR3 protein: CASSPGQLRVSNQPQHF

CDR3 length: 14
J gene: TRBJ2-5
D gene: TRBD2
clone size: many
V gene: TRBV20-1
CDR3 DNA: TGCAGTGCCGATCTAGCGGGTTCCCAAGAGACCCAGTACTTC
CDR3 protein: CSADLAGSQETQYF

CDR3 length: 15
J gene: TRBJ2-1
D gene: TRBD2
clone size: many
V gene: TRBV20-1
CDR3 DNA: TGCAGTGCTAGAGATACTAGCGGGGACTACAATGAGCAGTTCTTC
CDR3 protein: CSARDTSGDYNEQFF

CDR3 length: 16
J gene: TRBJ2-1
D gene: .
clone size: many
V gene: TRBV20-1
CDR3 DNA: TGCAGTGCTAGAGATGATCGGGGGAGCTCCTACAATGAGCAGTTCTTC
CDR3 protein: CSARDDRGSSYNEQFF

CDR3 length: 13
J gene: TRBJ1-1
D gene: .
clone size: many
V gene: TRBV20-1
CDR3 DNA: TGCAGTGCTAGAGACGACAGGAACACTGAAGCTTTCTTT
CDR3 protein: CSARDDRNTEAFF

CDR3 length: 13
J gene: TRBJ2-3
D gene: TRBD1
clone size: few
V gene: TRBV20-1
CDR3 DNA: TGCAGTGCTAGACCAGGGGGCGCAGATACGCAGTATTTT
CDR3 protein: CSARPGGADTQYF

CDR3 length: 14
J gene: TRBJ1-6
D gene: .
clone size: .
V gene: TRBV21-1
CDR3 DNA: TGTGCCAGCACCGGGACAGGAGCATCTTCACCCCTCCACTTT
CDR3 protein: CASTGTGASSPLHF

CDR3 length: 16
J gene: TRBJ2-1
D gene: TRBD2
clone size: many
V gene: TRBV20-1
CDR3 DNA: TGCAGTGCTAGAGCTCTAGCGGGGGTCTTTTACAATGAGCAGTTCTTC
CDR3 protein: CSARALAGVFYNEQFF

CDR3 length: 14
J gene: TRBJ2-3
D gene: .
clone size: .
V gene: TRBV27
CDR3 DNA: TGTGCCAGCAGTTTCCGAGAGACCCGGGATACGCAGTATTTT
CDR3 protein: CASSFRETRDTQYF

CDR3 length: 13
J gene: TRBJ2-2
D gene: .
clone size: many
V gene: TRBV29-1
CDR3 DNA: TGCAGCGTTGGGAGCTGGGGAACCGGGGAGCTGTTTTTT
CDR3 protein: CSVGSWGTGELFF

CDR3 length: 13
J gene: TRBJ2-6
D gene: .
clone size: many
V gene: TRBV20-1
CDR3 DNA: TGCAGTGCTAAGGGGGGAGGGGCCAACGTCCTGACTTTC
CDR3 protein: CSAKGGGANVLTF

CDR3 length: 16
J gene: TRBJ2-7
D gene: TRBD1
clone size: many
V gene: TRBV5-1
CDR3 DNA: TGCGCCAGCAGCCCCGAGACCGGGACAGGGGCCTACGAGCAGTACTTC
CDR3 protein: CASSPETGTGAYEQYF

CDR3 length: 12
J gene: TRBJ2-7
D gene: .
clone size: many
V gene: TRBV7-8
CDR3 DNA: TGTGCCAGCAGCCCCGAGTCCTACGAGCAGTACTTC
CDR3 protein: CASSPESYEQYF

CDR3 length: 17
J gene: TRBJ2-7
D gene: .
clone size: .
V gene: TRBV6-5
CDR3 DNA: TGTGCCAGCAGTTGCTCGAAGCCCCAGACTACAACCTACGAGCAGTACTTC
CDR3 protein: CASSCSKPQTTTYEQYF

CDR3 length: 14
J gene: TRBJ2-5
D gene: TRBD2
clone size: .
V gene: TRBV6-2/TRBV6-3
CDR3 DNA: TGTGCCAGCAGTTACAGCGGGAAACAAGAGACCCAGTACTTC
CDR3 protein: CASSYSGKQETQYF

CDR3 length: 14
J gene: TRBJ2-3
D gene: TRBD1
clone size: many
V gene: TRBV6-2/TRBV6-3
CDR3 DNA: TGTGCCAGCAGTTCAGGGGGCTACACAGATACGCAGTATTTT
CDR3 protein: CASSSGGYTDTQYF

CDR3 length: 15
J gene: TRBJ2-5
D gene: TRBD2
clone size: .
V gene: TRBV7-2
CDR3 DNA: TGTGCCAGCAGCTACGGGACTAGCGCCCAAGAGACCCAGTACTTC
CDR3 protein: CASSYGTSAQETQYF

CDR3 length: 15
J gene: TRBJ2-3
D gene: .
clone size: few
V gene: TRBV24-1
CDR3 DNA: TGTGCCACCAGTGCCACGGGACTCGCGTTTGGTACGCAGTATTTT
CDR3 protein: CATSATGLAFGTQYF

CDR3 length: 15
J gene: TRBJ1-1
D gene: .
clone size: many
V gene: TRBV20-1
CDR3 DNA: TGCAGTGCTAGGGGTACTCAGGTCTCGAACACTGAAGCTTTCTTT
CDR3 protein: CSARGTQVSNTEAFF

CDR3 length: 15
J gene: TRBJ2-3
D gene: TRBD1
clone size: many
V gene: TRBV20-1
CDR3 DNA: TGCAGTGCTAGAGAATGGGACAGGGGGCGAGATACGCAGTATTTT
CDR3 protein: CSAREWDRGRDTQYF

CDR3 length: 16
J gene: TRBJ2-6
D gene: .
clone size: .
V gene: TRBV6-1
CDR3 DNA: TGTGCCAGCAGTGGCAGGGGCCGCTCTGGGGCCAACGTCCTGACTTTC
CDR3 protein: CASSGRGRSGANVLTF

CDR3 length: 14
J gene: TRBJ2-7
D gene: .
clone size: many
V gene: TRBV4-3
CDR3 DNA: TGCGCCAGCAGCCAAGGGAGTGGAGCCTACGAGCAGTACTTC
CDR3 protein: CASSQGSGAYEQYF

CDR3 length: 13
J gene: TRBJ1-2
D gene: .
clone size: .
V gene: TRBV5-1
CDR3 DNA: TGCGCCAGCAGCATAACAGAAGCCTATGGCTACACCTTC
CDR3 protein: CASSITEAYGYTF

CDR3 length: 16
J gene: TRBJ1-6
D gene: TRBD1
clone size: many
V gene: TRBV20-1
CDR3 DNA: TGCAGTGCTAGTTTGTCGACAGGGGAAATAAATTCACCCCTCCACTTT
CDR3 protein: CSASLSTGEINSPLHF

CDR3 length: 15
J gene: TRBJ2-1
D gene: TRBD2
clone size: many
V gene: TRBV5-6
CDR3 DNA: TGTGCCAGCAGCGCGACTAGCGGGTCTCCGGATGAGCAGTTCTTC
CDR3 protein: CASSATSGSPDEQFF

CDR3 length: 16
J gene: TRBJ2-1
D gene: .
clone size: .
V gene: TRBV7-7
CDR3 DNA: TGTGCCAGCAGCCCGTCCCCCCAGGGGACGTACAATGAGCAGTTCTTC
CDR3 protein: CASSPSPQGTYNEQFF

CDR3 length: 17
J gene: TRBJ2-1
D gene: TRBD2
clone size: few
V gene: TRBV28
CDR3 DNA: TGTGCCAGCAGTTTATCCCTCACTAGCGGGGGGGCGCGTGAGCAGTTCTTC
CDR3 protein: CASSLSLTSGGAREQFF

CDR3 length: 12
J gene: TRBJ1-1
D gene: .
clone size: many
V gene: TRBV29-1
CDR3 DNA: TGCAGCGTCCCCGGGAGGGGGACTGAAGCTTTCTTT
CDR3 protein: CSVPGRGTEAFF

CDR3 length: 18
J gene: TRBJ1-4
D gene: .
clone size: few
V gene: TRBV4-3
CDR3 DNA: TGCGCCAGCAGCCAAGAGGGCAGGATAAGAGCAACTAATGAAAAACTGTTTTTT
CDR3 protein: CASSQEGRIRATNEKLFF

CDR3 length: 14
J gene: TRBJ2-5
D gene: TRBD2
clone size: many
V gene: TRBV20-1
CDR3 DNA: TGCAGTGCTAGATTTACGGGGGGGCAAGAGACCCAGTACTTC
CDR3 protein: CSARFTGGQETQYF

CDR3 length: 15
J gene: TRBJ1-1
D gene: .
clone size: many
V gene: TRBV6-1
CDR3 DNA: TGTGCCAGCAGAAGAGACACAGGTACGGCAAGCTGGGCTTTCTTT
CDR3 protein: CASRRDTGTASWAFF

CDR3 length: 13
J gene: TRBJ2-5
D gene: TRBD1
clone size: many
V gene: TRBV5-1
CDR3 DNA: TGCGCCAGCCAACAGGGGGTACGGGAGACCCAGTACTTC
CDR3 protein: CASQQGVRETQYF

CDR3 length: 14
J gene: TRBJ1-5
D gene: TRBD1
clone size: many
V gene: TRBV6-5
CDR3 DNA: TGTGCCAGCAGTTATGACAGGGTATATCAGCCCCAGCATTTT
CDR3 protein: CASSYDRVYQPQHF

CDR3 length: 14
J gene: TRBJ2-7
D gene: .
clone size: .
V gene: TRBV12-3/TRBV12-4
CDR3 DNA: TGTGCCAGCAGTTTAGGGGGGTCGAGCCGAGAGCAGTACTTC
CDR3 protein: CASSLGGSSREQYF

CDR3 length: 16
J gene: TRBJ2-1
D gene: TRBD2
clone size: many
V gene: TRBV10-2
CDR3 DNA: TGCGCCAGCAGTGGGACTAGCGGGGGGGCCTACAATGAGCAGTTCTTC
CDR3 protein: CASSGTSGGAYNEQFF

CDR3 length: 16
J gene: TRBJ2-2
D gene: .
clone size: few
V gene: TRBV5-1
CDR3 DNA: TGCGCCAGCAGCTTGGGGGACACCAGGAACACCGGGGAGCTGTTTTTT
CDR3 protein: CASSLGDTRNTGELFF

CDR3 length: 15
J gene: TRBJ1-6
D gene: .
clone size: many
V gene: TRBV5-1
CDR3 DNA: TGCGCCAGCAGCTTGGACCACAGGGTGGGTTCACCCCTCCACTTT
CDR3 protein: CASSLDHRVGSPLHF

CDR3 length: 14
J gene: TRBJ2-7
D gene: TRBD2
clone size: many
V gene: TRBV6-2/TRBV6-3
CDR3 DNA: TGTGCCAGCAGTTATGGACTAGCAGTGTACGAGCAGTACTTC
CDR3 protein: CASSYGLAVYEQYF

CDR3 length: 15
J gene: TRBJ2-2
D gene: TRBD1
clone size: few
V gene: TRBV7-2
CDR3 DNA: TGTGCTCGAGATGACGGGACAGGGAACACCGGGGAGCTGTTTTTT
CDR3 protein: CARDDGTGNTGELFF

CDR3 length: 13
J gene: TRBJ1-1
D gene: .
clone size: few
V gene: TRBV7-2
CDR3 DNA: TGTGCCAGCAGCCAGCGGACAGCCACTGAAGCTTTCTTT
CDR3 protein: CASSQRTATEAFF

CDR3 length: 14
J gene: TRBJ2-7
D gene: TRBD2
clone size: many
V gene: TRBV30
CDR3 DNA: TGTGCCTGGAGTAGGCGGGGGGGTACCTACGAGCAGTACTTC
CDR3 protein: CAWSRRGGTYEQYF

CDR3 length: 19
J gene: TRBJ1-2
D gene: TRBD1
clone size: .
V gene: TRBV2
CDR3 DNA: TGTGCCAGCAGTTCCCTTCGACAGGGGATTATTCGAAGGAACTATGGCTACACCTTC
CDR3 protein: CASSSLRQGIIRRNYGYTF

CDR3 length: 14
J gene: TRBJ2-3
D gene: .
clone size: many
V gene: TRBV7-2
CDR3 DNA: TGTGCCAGCAGCCAACCTGACAGAGTTCCGAAACAGTATTTT
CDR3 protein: CASSQPDRVPKQYF

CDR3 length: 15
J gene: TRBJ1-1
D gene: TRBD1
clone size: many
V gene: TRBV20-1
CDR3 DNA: TGCAGTGCGGAAGACAGGGGGCAATCGAACACTGAAGCTTTCTTT
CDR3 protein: CSAEDRGQSNTEAFF

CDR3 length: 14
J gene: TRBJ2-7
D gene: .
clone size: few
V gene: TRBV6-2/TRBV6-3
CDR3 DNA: TGTGCCAGCAGCCTACAGGGATCGCTTAGAGAGCAGTACTTC
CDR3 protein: CASSLQGSLREQYF

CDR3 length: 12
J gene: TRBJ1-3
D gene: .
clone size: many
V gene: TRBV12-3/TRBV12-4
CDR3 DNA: TGTGCCAGCAACGGAGGTGGAAACACCATATATTTT
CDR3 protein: CASNGGGNTIYF

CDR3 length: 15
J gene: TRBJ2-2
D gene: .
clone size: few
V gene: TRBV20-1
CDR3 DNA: TGCAGTGCTTTTCAATCCCCCCACGGAGCCGGGGAGCTGTTTTTT
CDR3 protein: CSAFQSPHGAGELFF

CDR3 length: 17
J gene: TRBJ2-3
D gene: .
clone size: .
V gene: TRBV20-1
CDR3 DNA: TGCAGTGCCATAACCCCCGTACAGGGCCTTAGCACAGATACGCAGTATTTT
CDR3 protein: CSAITPVQGLSTDTQYF